The table lists the clone carrying this TCR beta chain with a few counts. The antigen is not known. The sample is drawn from a study of cytomegalovirus exposure and HLA in healthy donors. Turning to the study itself: An earlier analysis identified 117 million unique TCR beta sequences in about 170 million T cells. Regarding the study as a whole: Researchers reported in a later analysis that common viral pathogens appeared linked to several top clusters. The study designated fewer than 200 TCR beta chains cytomegalovirus-associated. Rare TCR sequences predominated, though certain public TCRs were found in many donors.

CDR3 length equals 13 residues. In germline, CDR1 is SGHRS, CDR2 YFSETQ. The ends were cut back, 0 bases at V and 7 bases at J, with 8 bases in the middle. This PCR relied on a set of 60 Vbeta primers and 13 Jbeta primers. Some clones are missing from TCRdb's copy, which holds only in-frame ones; the method was immunoSEQ multiplex PCR. The sample lists 100,000 to 150,000 clones, 82% seen once, with about 8.6% in the top ten. The chain combines TRBV5-1 with TRBJ2-1; D is perhaps TRBD2 (6 bases). The TCR sequence derives from a woman between 50 and 59 years old in good health and CMV-seropositive. Sequencing was performed on PBMCs. Written as DNA, the CDR3 is TGCGCCAGCAGCTTGGCCGGGAGTAATGAGCAGTTCTTC. Protein: CASSLAGSNEQFF.